This TCR beta chain is from a study of OX40 agonist ivuxolimab in advanced cancers. Assay used: immunoSEQ multiplex PCR; TCRdb lists only in-frame clones, some missing. The sample shows fewer than 85,000 clones, 84% of them seen only once. Sequenced material: CD4+ or CD8+ T cells sorted from blood, taken in a trial of the OX40 agonist ivuxolimab. The TCR sequence derives from an adult with an advanced solid tumor such as melanoma, head and neck, liver or kidney cancer.

CDR3 protein: CATSGGDQETQYF. CDR3 bases: TGTGCCACCTCAGGGGGAGACCAAGAGACCCAGTACTTC. This rearrangement joins TRBV6-1 to TRBJ2-5; TRBD1 agrees at 7 bases. Germline CDR1 is MNHNS and CDR2 is SASEGT. J was trimmed by 0 bases and V by 10 bases; bases with no gene match: 5. This CDR3 comprises 13 residues.